The 30 T cell receptor beta chains listed next were all sequenced from one sample in a study of CD8 T cells in ankylosing spondylitis. TCRdb processed the 5' RACE reads anew with MiXCR; each CDR3 protein has one entry. This repertoire shows over 100,000 distinct CDR3 sequences, 6% to 8.5% found once; its top ten account for 10% to 15%. Sequencing input: blood, either unsorted or a sorted T cell fraction (not recorded which). These receptor sequences come from a male donor with ankylosing spondylitis or in good health (not recorded which).

This clonotype has a count of ten or more. V and J are TRBV20-1 and TRBJ2-5; 7 bases are a match to TRBD1. Germline values: CDR1 DFQATT, CDR2 SNEGSKA (reference sequence). CDR3 length equals 12 residues. Trimming removed 7 bases from V and 5 bases from J; junction bases left unmatched: 7. In DNA, the CDR3 is TGCAGTGTCCGGACAGGTGGGGAGACCCAGTACTTC. It yields the protein CSVRTGGETQYF.

Ten or more counts support this clonotype. The V call is TRBV29-1, the J call TRBJ1-1, with D perhaps matching TRBD1 (5 bases). Germline V lookup: CDR1 SQVTM, CDR2 ANQGSEA. CDR3 length equals 11 residues. V lost 6 bases and J lost 7, with 12 bases in between. The CDR3 DNA follows: TGCAGCGTACAAGACAGAGGTGAAGCTTTCTTT. Its protein is CSVQDRGEAFF.

V usage is TRBV7-6 and J usage is TRBJ2-1; D unclear. With 5 bases removed from V and 3 bases from J, the gap between germline ends came to 8 bases. CDR3 size: 13 residues. The germline CDR1 and CDR2 sequences are SGHVS and FNYEAQ. The CDR3 nucleotides read TGTGCCAGCAGCCTACCCGACTACAATGAGCAGTTCTTC. Residues: CASSLPDYNEQFF.

There are many counts of this clonotype. This chain connects TRBV3-1 to TRBJ2-4; D remains ambiguous. Germline lookup yields CDR1 LGHDT and CDR2 YNNKEL (reference sequence). V was pared by 0 bases and J by 7 bases, with 7 bases between. This CDR3 has 13 residues. The DNA of the CDR3 is TGTGCCAGCAGCCAAGAGTTGGGGAACATTCAGTACTTC. Encoded protein: CASSQELGNIQYF.

At least ten counts were recorded for this clonotype. This rearrangement joins TRBV20-1 to TRBJ2-1; D perhaps matches TRBD2 (7 bases). The CDR3 is 14 amino acids. The ends were cut back, 6 bases at V and 4 bases at J, with 16 bases in the middle. The V gene's germline CDR1 is DFQATT and CDR2 SNEGSKA (reference sequence). For the CDR3, the DNA is TGCAGTGCCCCTGGGGGCGGGAGATACAATGAGCAGTTCTTC. Its translation: CSAPGGGRYNEQFF.

This clonotype was seen at least ten times. The chain has TRBV7-9 and TRBJ2-1, with 8 positions matching TRBD1. With V trimmed by 10 bases and J by 9 bases, 14 bases remained unmatched. This CDR3 region has 14 residues. CDR1 and CDR2 from the germline V gene are SEHNR and FQNEAQ (reference sequence). The CDR3 DNA is TGTGCCACCAAGTTGGACAGGGTAAGCGGTGAGCAGTTCTTC. Encoded protein: CATKLDRVSGEQFF. The variable domain in full, completed from reference TRBV7-9 and TRBJ2-1, reads DTGVSQNPRHKITKRGQNVTFRCDPISEHNRLYWYRQTLGQGPEFLTYFQNEAQLEKSRLLSDRFSAERPKGSFSTLEIQRTEQGDSAMYLCATKLDRVSGEQFFGPGTRLTVL.

There are many counts of this clonotype. The chain combines TRBV20-1 with TRBJ2-7; 7 bases fit TRBD1. CDR1 and CDR2 from the germline V gene are DFQATT and SNEGSKA (reference sequence). This CDR3 has 14 amino acids. V dropped 1 base and J dropped 2; count of bases not matched to a gene: 5. This CDR3 is CSARVEGATYEQYF. CDR3 nucleotides: TGCAGTGCTAGAGTAGAGGGGGCAACCTACGAGCAGTACTTC.

This clonotype was counted at least ten times. V usage is TRBV4-1 and J usage is TRBJ2-7; D may correspond to TRBD1 or TRBD2 (5 bases each). In germline, CDR1 is MGHRA, CDR2 YSYEKL. The CDR3 has 15 residues. V was cut by 1 base and J by 2 bases, with 12 bases left in between. Here the CDR3 reads CASSQVGGQTYEQYF. The CDR3 DNA reads TGCGCCAGCAGCCAAGTTGGGGGTCAGACCTACGAGCAGTACTTC.

This clonotype was seen at least ten times. V usage is TRBV29-1 and J usage is TRBJ2-1, with D tentatively TRBD2 (6 bases). Germline values: CDR1 SQVTM, CDR2 ANQGSEA. This CDR3 has 14 residues. Trimming removed 4 bases from V and 8 bases from J, with 18 bases in between. As DNA, the CDR3 is TGCAGCGTTGTAGGGACTCCCCAGCGGGATGAGCAGTTCTTC. As protein: CSVVGTPQRDEQFF.

This clonotype was seen ten or more times. The rearrangement links TRBV7-9 to TRBJ2-3; 10 bases are a match to TRBD2. The germline CDR1 and CDR2 sequences are SEHNR and FQNEAQ (reference sequence). Trimming took 4 bases from V and 4 from J; bases not matched to a gene: 8. This CDR3 has 16 residues. The CDR3 protein is CASSSLAGAGADTQYF. CDR3 in DNA: TGTGCCAGCAGCTCCCTAGCGGGAGCTGGCGCAGATACGCAGTATTTT.

The table lists this clonotype with many counts. The gene calls are TRBV9 and TRBJ2-1; a weak D match, TRBD2 (6 bases). The CDR3 consists of 14 residues. Germline V gene lookup returns CDR1 SGDLS and CDR2 YYNGEE. V was cut by 6 bases and J by 0 bases, with 10 bases left in between. CDR3 amino acids: CASTRESSYNEQFF. The CDR3 bases are TGTGCCAGCACACGGGAGAGCTCCTACAATGAGCAGTTCTTC.

This clonotype was recorded many times. V gene TRBV28 combines with J gene TRBJ1-2; 9 nucleotides line up with TRBD1. The CDR3 covers 14 residues. Germline assignment: CDR1 MDHEN and CDR2 SYDVKM. V shed 5 bases, J shed 4 bases, and the junction held 5 bases outside the gene matches. This CDR3 reads CASSVTGGSYGYTF. The CDR3 DNA reads as TGTGCCAGCAGTGTGACAGGGGGTAGCTATGGCTACACCTTC.

V gene TRBV7-9 combines with J gene TRBJ1-1; 8 nucleotides match TRBD1. Germline CDR1 is SEHNR and CDR2 is FQNEAQ (reference sequence). The V segment lost 5 bases and the J segment 4 bases; nucleotides outside the gene matches: 9. CDR3 length: 15 amino acids. DNA for the CDR3: TGTGCCAGCAGCGGACAGGGATTAGAGGCCACTGAAGCTTTCTTT. Encoded protein: CASSGQGLEATEAFF.

This clonotype was seen ten or more times. This chain links TRBV6-1 with TRBJ2-5, with TRBD1 matching 8 bases. CDR3 size: 15 residues. In germline, CDR1 is MNHNS, CDR2 SASEGT. The V and J ends lost 6 bases and 2 bases, in that order; junction bases with no gene match: 8. The chain's CDR3 is CASRETGELQETQYF. The CDR3 coding sequence is TGTGCCAGCAGGGAGACAGGGGAGCTTCAAGAGACCCAGTACTTC.

This clonotype was found many times. The J gene is TRBJ1-4, the V gene TRBV11-2, with 7 bases aligning to TRBD1. CDR1 is SGHAT, CDR2 FQNNGV, per germline. The CDR3 consists of 15 residues. The V segment lost 5 bases and the J segment 4 bases; nucleotides outside the gene matches: 7. Here the CDR3 reads CASSPLGTVNEKLFF. The DNA for the CDR3 is TGTGCCAGCAGCCCTTTGGGGACAGTTAATGAAAAACTGTTTTTT.

This clonotype was seen many times. The rearrangement uses TRBV5-1 and TRBJ2-5; 9 nucleotides align to TRBD2. The CDR3 contains 15 residues. The germline V gene has CDR1 SGHRS and CDR2 YFSETQ. J lost 3 bases, V lost 7 bases, and 10 bases had no gene match. The CDR3 DNA reads as TGCGCCAGCCGTTTTTTGGTAGCGGGAGAAGAGACCCAGTACTTC. Protein sequence: CASRFLVAGEETQYF.

This clonotype was seen repeatedly, ten times or more. CDR3 in amino acids: CASSRDGSGNTIYF. Here the CDR3 DNA reads TGTGCCAGCAGCCGGGACGGCTCTGGAAACACCATATATTTT. The chain combines TRBV12-3 or TRBV12-4 with TRBJ1-3; D is possibly TRBD1 (5 bases). Trimming removed 6 bases from V and 0 bases from J, with 9 bases in between. There are 14 residues in the CDR3.

This clonotype was counted many times. The chain is built from TRBV20-1 and TRBJ2-7; no definite D call. The germline V gene encodes CDR1 DFQATT and CDR2 SNEGSKA (reference sequence). The CDR3 spans 11 residues. The V end was cut by 3 bases, the J end by 7 bases, with 10 bases between. This CDR3 is CSARPQGEQYF. The DNA of the CDR3 is TGCAGTGCTAGGCCCCAAGGGGAGCAGTACTTC.

This clonotype was picked up many times. Germline and junction disagree at one end, which may indicate a read error. The chain uses TRBV18 and TRBJ2-1; TRBD1 matches at 8 bases. The V gene's germline CDR1 is KGHSH and CDR2 LQKENI. The CDR3 runs 17 residues. The CDR3, as DNA: TGTGCCAGCTCACCACGAAGAGGAGCAGGGGGCAAAGATGAGCATTTCTTC. It translates to CASSPRRGAGGKDEHFF.

This clonotype was detected ten times or more. In DNA form, the CDR3 reads TGTGCCGACAGTGAAGCTTTCTTT. Translating gives CADSEAFF. The genes are TRBV27 and TRBJ1-1, with D tentatively TRBD1 (5 bases). The length of the CDR3 is 8 residues. Trimming took off 11 bases at V and 7 bases at J, with 5 bases between the two ends. Germline CDR1 MNHEY, CDR2 SMNVEV (reference sequence).

This clonotype has at least ten counts. The chain has TRBV29-1 and TRBJ2-2; D is tentatively TRBD1 or TRBD2 (6 bases each). V was shortened by 4 bases and J by 5 bases, with 20 bases between the two germline ends. Germline V gives CDR1 SQVTM, CDR2 ANQGSEA. This CDR3 has 16 amino acids. DNA of the CDR3: TGCAGCGTTGGCCAGAATCGGGGGCAAAGGACCGGGGAGCTGTTTTTT. Protein sequence: CSVGQNRGQRTGELFF.

There are many counts of this clonotype. The CDR3 spells CASSWVRSGANVLTF. The CDR3 coding sequence is TGTGCCAGCAGTTGGGTGCGATCTGGGGCCAACGTCCTGACTTTC. The chain recombines TRBV6-5 with TRBJ2-6; the D is unclear. Germline lookup yields CDR1 MNHEY and CDR2 SVGAGI. The CDR3 contains 15 residues. The V gene lost 4 bases and the J gene lost 1 base, with 8 bases spanning the gap.

This clonotype was recorded many times. The chain combines TRBV15 with TRBJ2-7; no firm D call. CDR1 and CDR2 (germline): LNHNV, YYDKDF (reference sequence). V dropped 3 bases and J dropped 2 bases, with 11 bases sitting between them. This CDR3 spans 14 amino acids. CDR3 in amino acids: CATSSTLLTYEQYF. The CDR3, as DNA: TGTGCCACCAGCAGCACATTACTGACCTACGAGCAGTACTTC.

This clonotype has at least ten counts. The V call is TRBV4-2, the J call TRBJ1-1; D is undetermined. The CDR3 is 14 residues long. Germline CDR1 is LGHNA and CDR2 is YNFKEQ. Trimming left V 3 bases short and J 3 bases short, with 11 bases between. The DNA of the CDR3 is TGTGCCAGCAGCCAGGAAAGACGGTACACTGAAGCTTTCTTT. Encoded protein: CASSQERRYTEAFF.

This clonotype was found many times. The gene calls are TRBV18 and TRBJ1-2; no reliable D call. The germline CDR1 and CDR2 sequences are KGHSH and LQKENI. CDR3 length: 14 amino acids. The V gene lost 0 bases and the J gene lost 4 bases, with 9 bases spanning the gap. CDR3 bases: TGTGCCAGCTCACCACCTTCTATTTCCTATGGCTACACCTTC. This gives the protein CASSPPSISYGYTF.

At least ten counts were recorded for this clonotype. The rearrangement uses TRBV28 and TRBJ1-1; no clear D. The V end lost 8 bases, the J end lost 11 bases, and 12 bases lay between the germline ends. The CDR3 length is 10 residues. Germline V gives CDR1 MDHEN, CDR2 SYDVKM. In DNA form, the CDR3 reads TGTGCCAGCGGGCCAATGGACGCTTTCTTT. As protein: CASGPMDAFF.

This clonotype was picked up many times. This chain joins TRBV12-3 or TRBV12-4 and TRBJ2-4, with 14 bases lining up with TRBD2. CDR3 size: 18 residues. With 4 bases clipped from V and 2 bases from J, the junction kept 7 bases outside the gene matches. CDR3 in amino acids: CASSSGTSGSSPKNIQYF. The CDR3 region has the DNA TGTGCCAGCAGTTCCGGGACTAGCGGGAGCTCCCCCAAAAACATTCAGTACTTC.

This clonotype showed up many times. The V call is TRBV5-5, the J call TRBJ1-1, with TRBD1 matching over 8 bases. V shed 4 bases and J 1 base; nucleotides not matched to a gene: 6. The CDR3 length is 15 residues. Germline V gives CDR1 SGHKS, CDR2 YYEKEE (reference sequence). CDR3 residues: CASSRDDRGNTEAFF. The CDR3 nucleotides are TGTGCCAGCAGCCGCGATGACAGGGGGAACACTGAAGCTTTCTTT.

This clonotype was detected ten times or more. V and J are TRBV29-1 and TRBJ1-1; D remains unclear. This CDR3 has 13 residues. Germline V CDR1 and CDR2: SQVTM, ANQGSEA. The V end was cut by 1 base, the J end by 0 bases, with 6 bases between. The CDR3 DNA is TGCAGCGTTGAAGGGTTGATGAACACTGAAGCTTTCTTT. Residues: CSVEGLMNTEAFF.

This clonotype has just a few counts. DNA of the CDR3: TGTGCCAGCAGCTTAGCATTCCGACAGGGAAGTTTTCGTGGCTACACCTTC. This gives the protein CASSLAFRQGSFRGYTF. The V call is TRBV7-8, the J call TRBJ1-2; 7 nucleotides line up with TRBD1. Germline V gives CDR1 SGHVS, CDR2 FQNEAQ. The CDR3 spans 17 residues. V shed 0 bases, J shed 7 bases, and the junction held 14 bases outside the gene matches.